Listed below are T cell receptor beta chains from one sample, sequenced in a study of cytomegalovirus exposure and HLA in healthy donors. Produced via immunoSEQ multiplex PCR; TCRdb's table is partial and in-frame only. The sample shows 80,000 to 100,000 clones, and just over 15% sits with its ten largest clones. The specimen sequenced was PBMCs. These receptors came from a man in his fifties in good health and CMV-seropositive. The CDR3 runs from the conserved cysteine through the conserved F or W. D genes are given only for firm matches.

V gene	J gene	D gene	CDR3 protein	CDR3 DNA
TRBV7-9	TRBJ1-2	TRBD1	CASSFPQTGTGIF	TGTGCCAGCAGCTTCCCACAAACCGGGACAGGAATCTTC
TRBV7-9	TRBJ2-7	-	CASSTRVSYEQYF	TGTGCCAGCAGCACTAGAGTCTCCTACGAGCAGTACTTC
TRBV29-1	TRBJ1-2	TRBD1	CSVEVGRGRYGYTF	TGCAGCGTTGAAGTAGGCAGGGGGCGGTATGGCTACACCTTC
TRBV19	TRBJ1-2	-	CASRRQVTSTSYGYTF	TGTGCCAGTCGCCGACAGGTGACCTCGACGAGCTATGGCTACACCTTC
TRBV5-1	TRBJ1-1	-	CASSLPAPAGTEAFF	TGCGCCAGCAGCTTGCCCGCCCCGGCGGGCACTGAAGCTTTCTTT
TRBV5-6	TRBJ2-1	-	CASSFRTSNMNEQFF	TGTGCCAGCAGCTTCCGGACTTCCAATATGAATGAGCAGTTCTTC
TRBV4-1	TRBJ2-6	TRBD1	CASSQPGQGSANVLTF	TGCGCCAGCAGCCAGCCGGGACAGGGGTCGGCCAACGTCCTGACTTTC
TRBV15	TRBJ1-1	TRBD1	CATSGGQMNTEAFF	TGTGCCACCAGCGGGGGACAGATGAACACTGAAGCTTTCTTT
TRBV10-3	TRBJ2-1	-	CAISESRGDNEQFF	TGTGCCATCAGTGAGTCCCGGGGAGACAATGAGCAGTTCTTC
TRBV19	TRBJ2-3	-	CASSMEDSSSTDTQYF	TGTGCCAGTAGTATGGAGGATTCGTCTAGCACAGATACGCAGTATTTT
TRBV11-2	TRBJ2-7	-	CASSSGSYEQYF	TGTGCCAGCAGCTCCGGGTCCTACGAGCAGTACTTC
TRBV5-1	TRBJ2-1	TRBD2	CASSFGTSGMVQFF	TGCGCCAGCAGCTTCGGGACTAGCGGGATGGTGCAGTTCTTC
TRBV5-6	TRBJ1-1	-	CASSLVAGDIMNTEAFF	TGTGCCAGCAGCTTGGTGGCAGGGGACATTATGAACACTGAAGCTTTCTTT
TRBV6-1	TRBJ2-7	-	CASSEGPSYEQYF	TGTGCCAGCAGTGAAGGGCCCTCCTACGAGCAGTACTTC
TRBV4-1	TRBJ1-3	-	CASSQEVLSGLRVGNTIYF	TGCGCCAGCAGCCAAGAGGTCCTGTCAGGGCTAAGAGTTGGAAACACCATATATTTT
TRBV10-3	TRBJ2-7	TRBD2	CAISEREDSYEQYF	TGTGCCATCAGTGAGCGGGAGGATTCCTACGAGCAGTACTTC
TRBV2	TRBJ2-1	TRBD2	CASSETLAGPGNEQFF	TGTGCCAGCAGTGAAACTCTAGCGGGACCAGGGAATGAGCAGTTCTTC
TRBV19	TRBJ2-1	TRBD2	CASSPPSSGIYNEQFF	TGTGCCAGTAGCCCCCCATCTAGCGGGATCTACAATGAGCAGTTCTTC
TRBV18	TRBJ2-7	TRBD2	CASSPTSGSFYEQYF	TGTGCCAGCTCACCGACTAGCGGGAGTTTCTACGAGCAGTACTTC
TRBV13	TRBJ2-1	TRBD2	CASSPGTSGTPRNEQFF	TGTGCCAGCAGCCCAGGGACTAGCGGGACGCCTCGGAATGAGCAGTTCTTC
TRBV6-5	TRBJ1-2	TRBD1	CASSKGALDYGYTF	TGTGCCAGCAGTAAGGGGGCGCTTGACTATGGCTACACCTTC
TRBV9	TRBJ1-2	-	CASSVGPRPEGYTF	TGTGCCAGCAGCGTAGGGCCCCGACCGGAGGGCTACACCTTC
TRBV6-5	TRBJ2-5	-	CASSYGSGETQYF	TGTGCCAGCAGTTACGGGTCGGGAGAGACCCAGTACTTC
TRBV11-3	TRBJ1-2	-	CASSEPGAMGGYTF	TGTGCCAGCAGTGAACCAGGGGCTATGGGTGGCTACACCTTC
TRBV10-2	TRBJ2-3	-	CASSPPLGGTDTQYF	TGCGCCAGCAGTCCTCCGCTAGGGGGCACAGATACGCAGTATTTT
TRBV7-9	TRBJ2-3	TRBD2	CASSSASGRRADTQYF	TGTGCCAGCAGCTCAGCTAGCGGGAGAAGGGCGGATACGCAGTATTTT
TRBV11-2	TRBJ2-1	TRBD2	CASSLEASGEQFF	TGTGCCAGCAGCTTAGAGGCTAGCGGTGAGCAGTTCTTC
TRBV5-6	TRBJ1-1	-	CASSKDRFGAFF	TGTGCCAGCAGCAAAGACAGGTTCGGGGCTTTCTTT
TRBV27	TRBJ2-1	TRBD2	CASSLAGSYNEQFF	TGTGCCAGCAGTCTAGCGGGCTCCTACAATGAGCAGTTCTTC
TRBV6-5	TRBJ1-2	-	CASGVTWGGGYTF	TGTGCCAGCGGCGTGACATGGGGGGGTGGCTACACCTTC
TRBV11-3	TRBJ1-1	-	CASSLDMQSEAFF	TGTGCCAGCAGCTTAGATATGCAGTCTGAAGCTTTCTTT
TRBV5-1	TRBJ2-7	-	CASSLAPIYEQYF	TGCGCCAGCAGCTTGGCCCCCATCTACGAGCAGTACTTC
TRBV18	TRBJ2-3	-	CASSPQGGGTGTDTQYF	TGTGCCAGCTCACCACAGGGAGGTGGGACGGGAACAGATACGCAGTATTTT
TRBV7-8	TRBJ2-1	TRBD2	CASSRMVGLAGVYNEQFF	TGTGCCAGCAGCAGAATGGTGGGGCTAGCGGGAGTCTACAATGAGCAGTTCTTC
TRBV29-1	TRBJ2-3	TRBD2	CSVEGLAGDTQYF	TGCAGCGTTGAAGGTCTAGCGGGAGATACGCAGTATTTT
TRBV10-3	TRBJ1-4	-	CAISESVGALDQKLFF	TGTGCCATCAGTGAGTCAGTGGGGGCGCTTGATCAAAAACTGTTTTTT
TRBV6-5	TRBJ1-5	-	CASSYSSSNQPQHF	TGTGCCAGCAGTTACAGCTCAAGCAATCAGCCCCAGCATTTT
TRBV10-3	TRBJ2-7	TRBD2	CAITNRTSGPYEQYF	TGTGCCATCACCAATCGGACTAGCGGGCCTTACGAGCAGTACTTC